The 14 T cell receptor beta chains listed next were all sequenced from one sample in a study of blood T cell repertoires in COVID-19. Sequenced by immunoSEQ multiplex PCR; TCRdb stores in-frame clones only, minus some. The profile shows about 49,000 clones, about 88% of them singletons. The sample taken for sequencing was peripheral blood. The receptors here all came from a man aged 40-50 years with active COVID-19.

The gene calls are TRBV29-1 and TRBJ2-5; TRBD2 aligns across 14 bases. CDR3 size: 16 residues. The V gene's germline CDR1 is SQVTM and CDR2 ANQGSEA. J was trimmed by 5 bases and V by 5 bases; bases with no gene match: 10. The CDR3 DNA reads TGCAGCGTTCAAGGGACTAGCGGGAGCAGCTGGGAGACCCAGTACTTC. This sequence encodes CSVQGTSGSSWETQYF.

The V call is TRBV7-8, the J call TRBJ2-1; 11 positions match TRBD2. Germline CDR1 and CDR2: SGHVS and FQNEAQ. The V segment lost 5 bases and the J segment 0 bases; nucleotides outside the gene matches: 15. The CDR3 consists of 20 residues. The CDR3 region is CASSTPVASGRHRSYNEQFF. In DNA form, the CDR3 reads TGTGCCAGCAGCACCCCGGTGGCTAGCGGGAGGCATCGCTCCTACAATGAGCAGTTCTTC.

V usage is TRBV10-3 and J usage is TRBJ1-2, with 10 bases lining up with TRBD1. The CDR3 runs 17 residues. The germline V gene encodes CDR1 ENHRY and CDR2 SYGVKD. V was clipped by 4 bases and J by 2 bases; unmatched bases: 10. In DNA, the CDR3 is TGTGCCATCAGTGTGACCAGACCGGGACAGGGGAACTATGGCTACACCTTC. It codes for CAISVTRPGQGNYGYTF.

The J gene is TRBJ2-7, the V gene TRBV10-3, with TRBD2 identical over 10 bases. Germline V gene lookup returns CDR1 ENHRY and CDR2 SYGVKD. V was clipped by 3 bases and J by 2 bases; unmatched bases: 16. The CDR3 extends over 19 amino acids. The CDR3 DNA is TGTGCCATCAGTGATGGAAGCGGGAGGGCCGTAGGGCAGACCTACGAGCAGTACTTC. This gives the protein CAISDGSGRAVGQTYEQYF.

The gene calls are TRBV5-1 and TRBJ1-4; 7 bases map to TRBD1. Germline V CDR1 and CDR2: SGHRS, YFSETQ. CDR3 size: 17 residues. Germline trimming cut 0 bases from V and 3 bases from J; bases unmatched to any gene: 8. The CDR3 region has the DNA TGCGCCAGCAGCTTGGGACAGGGAGAAGGGGCTAATGAAAAACTGTTTTTT. Translated: CASSLGQGEGANEKLFF.

This chain connects TRBV25-1 to TRBJ1-4, with a possible D match to TRBD1 (6 bases). Between the trimmed V and J ends, which lost 4 bases and 7 bases, there was a span of 19 bases. Germline-derived CDR1 and CDR2 are MGHDK and SYGVNS. The CDR3 spans 16 residues. CDR3 in DNA: TGTGCCAGCAGTGTTGACAGGAAACAAGGGGGTGAAAAACTGTTTTTT. Its translation is CASSVDRKQGGEKLFF.

The chain carries TRBV7-8 and TRBJ2-7; a weak D match, TRBD2 (5 bases). Germline V lookup: CDR1 SGHVS, CDR2 FQNEAQ. V was cut by 5 bases and J by 0 bases, with 14 bases left in between. The length of the CDR3 is 15 residues. As DNA, the CDR3 is TGTGCCAGCAGCACCTCCCTGGGGAGCTCCTACGAGCAGTACTTC. Protein sequence: CASSTSLGSSYEQYF.

Only a few counts were recorded for this clone. This chain uses TRBV19 with TRBJ1-2; 8 nucleotides agree with TRBD1. This CDR3 spans 16 amino acids. Per germline, CDR1 LNHDA and CDR2 SQIVND (reference sequence). J gave up 3 bases and V 1 base, and 7 bases lay outside the gene matches. CDR3 sequence: CASSIGSGTGDYGYTF. The CDR3 region has the DNA TGTGCCAGTAGTATAGGCTCCGGGACAGGCGACTATGGCTACACCTTC.

A few counts support this clone. This rearrangement joins TRBV11-1 to TRBJ1-1, with D perhaps TRBD1 (6 bases). V was clipped by 8 bases and J by 5 bases, with 15 bases between them. The CDR3 is 13 residues long. Germline V gene sequence: CDR1 SGHAT, CDR2 FQDESV (reference sequence). Here the CDR3 DNA reads TGTGCCAGCCAATCCAGGGGCGATACTGAAGCTTTCTTT. This gives the protein CASQSRGDTEAFF.

This sequence joins TRBV27 and TRBJ2-7, with a tentative D call TRBD2 (6 bases). The germline V gene encodes CDR1 MNHEY and CDR2 SMNVEV (reference sequence). Trimming pared 6 bases from V and 3 bases from J, leaving 27 bases between. The CDR3 length is 18 residues. The CDR3 DNA is TGTGCCAGCAGCCCGGGGGTGTGGAATAGCGAATCTTTCTACGAGCAGTACTTC. This encodes CASSPGVWNSESFYEQYF.

This clone came up a few times. The V call is TRBV2, the J call TRBJ2-1, with TRBD2 matching 9 bases. The ends lost 4 bases at V and 5 bases at J; junction bases unmatched: 3. This CDR3 spans 14 amino acids. Germline V gene lookup returns CDR1 SNHLY and CDR2 FYNNEI. CDR3 sequence: CASSGTSEDNEQFF. The CDR3 bases are TGTGCCAGCAGTGGGACTAGCGAGGACAATGAGCAGTTCTTC. The variable domain in full, completed from reference TRBV2 and TRBJ2-1, reads EPEVTQTPSHQVTQMGQEVILRCVPISNHLYFYWYRQILGQKVEFLVSFYNNEISEKSEIFDDQFSVERPDGSNFTLKIRSTKLEDSAMYFCASSGTSEDNEQFFGPGTRLTVL.

V and J are TRBV3-1 (or the pseudogene TRBV3-2) and TRBJ2-7, with 9 bases identical to TRBD1. Trimming cost V 4 bases and J 4 bases; bases outside gene matches: 5. Germline CDR1 is LGHDT and CDR2 is YNNKEL (reference sequence). This CDR3 is built from 14 residues. The CDR3, as DNA: TGTGCCAGCAGCCGGGGACAGGGTGGTTACGAGCAGTACTTC. Its protein is CASSRGQGGYEQYF.

Comment on this clone: Germline and junction disagree at one end, which may indicate a read error. V is TRBV28 and J is TRBJ2-5, with D hard to call. The CDR3 has 11 residues. Germline assignment: CDR1 MDHEN and CDR2 SYDVKM. CDR3 in DNA: TGTGCCAGCAGAGTCCAAGAGGCCCAGTACTTC. Translation: CASRVQEAQYF.

The V gene is TRBV5-1, the J gene TRBJ2-7, with 7 bases matching TRBD1. The CDR3 covers 16 residues. The germline V gene encodes CDR1 SGHRS and CDR2 YFSETQ. V was clipped by 0 bases and J by 2 bases; unmatched bases: 8. The CDR3 DNA reads as TGCGCCAGCAGCTTGGCGGCCAGGGGGAATCCCTACGAGCAGTACTTC. Residues: CASSLAARGNPYEQYF. The variable domain in full, completed from reference TRBV5-1 and TRBJ2-7, reads KAGVTQTPRYLIKTRGQQVTLSCSPISGHRSVSWYQQTPGQGLQFLFEYFSETQRNKGNFPGRFSGRQFSNSRSEMNVSTLELGDSALYLCASSLAARGNPYEQYFGPGTRLTVT.